A single sample gave rise to the 2 T cell receptor beta chains below, sequenced in a study of tumor-infiltrating lymphocytes in primary liver carcinoma. A primer in the constant region served to generate TCR beta cDNA from 450 to 600 ng of total RNA. Modified slightly, ARM-PCR produced TCR beta libraries over three nested multiplex PCR rounds. TRBV1-TRBV30 forward primers paired with a C-beta reverse primer were used in the first two PCR rounds, which ran approximately 10 cycles each. TCRdb reprocessed the multiplex PCR reads via MiXCR and lists one record per CDR3 protein. The repertoire includes roughly 120,000 distinct CDR3 sequences, around two thirds of them detected once, and around 9% sits in the top ten. Total RNA and DNA came together from about 21-30 mg of bulk tissue without cell sorting. The sequenced sample consisted of liver tumor tissue from sampling region 1. Noted subset: tumor region T1, superior pole. The receptors originated from an older woman with primary liver carcinoma and hepatitis B virus infection.

The chain uses TRBV29-1 and TRBJ2-2, with TRBD2 as a possible D gene (6 bases). Deletions cut 4 bases from V and 4 bases from J, with 13 bases between. The germline gives CDR1 SQVTM, CDR2 ANQGSEA. CDR3 length: 14 amino acids. The CDR3 protein is CSVGTIGSTGELFF. The CDR3 nucleotides are TGCAGCGTTGGGACTATCGGTAGCACCGGGGAGCTGTTTTTT.

This clonotype has just one count. At one boundary the junction diverges from the germline segment, which might be a read error. The chain couples TRBV11-2 to TRBJ2-3; D remains unclear. The V gene's germline CDR1 is SGHAT and CDR2 FQNNGV. This CDR3 is 13 amino acids long. CDR3 amino acids: CASSLGRGDTRYF. The CDR3 region has the DNA TGTGCCAGCAGCCTAGGTCGAGGAGATACGCGGTATTTT. Together with reference TRBV11-2 and TRBJ2-3, the CDR3 gives the full variable domain: EAGVAQSPRYKIIEKRQSVAFWCNPISGHATLYWYQQILGQGPKLLIQFQNNGVVDDSQLPKDRFSAERLKGVDSTLKIQPAKLEDSAVYLCASSLGRGDTRYFGPGTRLTVL.